These 26 T cell receptor beta chains share one sample of origin, sequenced in a study of cytomegalovirus exposure and HLA in healthy donors. Use of 60 Vbeta and 13 Jbeta primers characterized the PCR. This table comes from immunoSEQ multiplex PCR, and its TCRdb copy is limited to in-frame clones, with some not included. Of around 190,000 clones detected, over 60% appear once; the ten largest clones hold around 1%. The source material was PBMCs. The origin of the receptors is a woman aged 40 to 50 in good health and CMV-seronegative.

This sequence joins TRBV4-1 and TRBJ1-1; a weak D match, TRBD1 (5 bases). This CDR3 contains 15 residues. Germline V gene data show CDR1 as MGHRA and CDR2 as YSYEKL. V lost 0 bases to trimming and J lost 6 bases, with 14 bases between them. CDR3 protein: CASSQDRSGGAEAFF. CDR3 DNA sequence: TGCGCCAGCAGCCAAGATAGGTCCGGGGGAGCTGAAGCTTTCTTT.

This chain joins TRBV5-1 and TRBJ1-1, with D possibly TRBD1 on 6 matching bases. Germline-derived CDR1 and CDR2 are SGHRS and YFSETQ. The length of the CDR3 is 15 residues. Trimming removed 1 base from V and 2 bases from J, with 12 bases in between. DNA of the CDR3: TGCGCCAGCAGCTTGCCCGACAGGCGTAACACTGAAGCTTTCTTT. The encoded protein is CASSLPDRRNTEAFF.

This clone was found once. The gene calls are TRBV9 and TRBJ2-7; 10 nucleotides agree with TRBD1. Germline loops: CDR1 SGDLS, CDR2 YYNGEE. With 0 bases clipped from V and 3 bases from J, the junction kept 3 bases outside the gene matches. This CDR3 spans 15 amino acids. The CDR3 region has the DNA TGTGCCAGCAGCGTAGGTGGGACAGGGGTCTACGAGCAGTACTTC. It is translated as CASSVGGTGVYEQYF.

The gene calls are TRBV25-1 and TRBJ2-3; 11 nucleotides match TRBD2. The CDR3 extends over 16 amino acids. Looked up from germline, CDR1 is MGHDK and CDR2 is SYGVNS. The J segment lost 4 bases and the V segment lost 2 bases, leaving 5 bases of the junction unmatched. The CDR3 nucleotides read TGTGCCAGCAGTGAAGCTAGCGGGAGGTTGGCAGATACGCAGTATTTT. Protein product: CASSEASGRLADTQYF.

Regarding this clone: At one boundary the junction diverges from the germline segment, which might be a read error. V and J are TRBV28 and TRBJ1-2; 10 nucleotides match TRBD1. The CDR3 length is 16 residues. Germline V lookup: CDR1 MDHEN, CDR2 SYDVKM. CDR3 nucleotide sequence: TGTGCCAGCACTTTAACCGGGACAGGGGTTACCTATGGCTACACCTTC. Translating it yields CASTLTGTGVTYGYTF.

The CDR3 is CASSLIGVYEQYF. For the CDR3, the DNA is TGTGCCAGCAGCTTAATCGGTGTCTACGAGCAGTACTTC. The chain uses TRBV5-4 and TRBJ2-7; no definite D call. The CDR3 totals 13 residues. V was clipped by 2 bases and J by 3 bases, with 9 bases between them. The germline gives CDR1 SGHNT, CDR2 YYREEE (reference sequence).

This chain joins TRBV9 and TRBJ2-1, with D possibly TRBD2 on 6 matching bases. From germline, CDR1 is SGDLS and CDR2 YYNGEE. The CDR3 contains 15 residues. Trimming removed 4 bases from V and 3 bases from J, with 14 bases in between. This CDR3 reads CASSPHSGSYNEQFF. CDR3 nucleotide sequence: TGTGCCAGCAGCCCCCATTCCGGGAGCTACAATGAGCAGTTCTTC.

The V and J genes are TRBV7-3 and TRBJ2-3, with 10 bases identical to TRBD2. Germline V lookup: CDR1 SGHTA, CDR2 FQGTGA. The CDR3 spans 14 residues. V lost 5 bases and J lost 4; bases outside the gene matches: 3. CDR3 residues: CASSPGTSADTQYF. CDR3 nucleotide sequence: TGTGCCAGCAGCCCCGGGACTAGCGCAGATACGCAGTATTTT.

V usage is TRBV7-2 and J usage is TRBJ2-1; D remains ambiguous. V was trimmed by 2 bases and J by 10 bases, leaving 9 bases between them. The CDR3 runs 12 residues. Germline values: CDR1 SGHTA, CDR2 FQGNSA. The CDR3 loop is CASSLNLLEQFF. In DNA, the CDR3 is TGTGCCAGCAGCTTAAATCTCCTAGAGCAGTTCTTC.

This clone was seen just once. This chain uses TRBV4-3 with TRBJ2-3; tentative D call: TRBD1 (6 bases). The CDR3 runs 17 residues. The germline V gene encodes CDR1 LGHNA and CDR2 YSLEER. The V gene lost 0 bases and the J gene lost 2 bases, with 15 bases spanning the gap. CDR3 in amino acids: CASSQDLPGDFTDTQYF. For the CDR3, the DNA is TGCGCCAGCAGCCAAGATCTACCAGGGGATTTCACAGATACGCAGTATTTT.

The chain has TRBV2 and TRBJ2-1; the match to TRBD2 covers 14 bases. V dropped 6 bases and J dropped 9; count of bases not matched to a gene: 7. There are 15 residues in the CDR3. Germline V gene data show CDR1 as SNHLY and CDR2 as FYNNEI. The CDR3 nucleotides are TGTGCCAGCAGGAGGGGGACTAGCGGGAGCCGTGAGCAGTTCTTC. Protein product: CASRRGTSGSREQFF.

The V call is TRBV19, the J call TRBJ2-5; possibly TRBD1 for D (5 bases). V gave up 3 bases and J gave up 4 bases, with 9 bases separating them. This CDR3 region has 13 residues. Per the germline V gene, CDR1 is LNHDA and CDR2 is SQIVND (reference sequence). The DNA of the CDR3 is TGTGCCAGTAGTATGGGCAGGGCAGAGACCCAGTACTTC. This sequence encodes CASSMGRAETQYF.

This clone was seen only a few times. This rearrangement joins TRBV30 to TRBJ1-4, with unresolved D. The CDR3 is made up of 15 amino acids. Per the germline V gene, CDR1 is GTSNPN and CDR2 is SVGIG (reference sequence). Trimming stripped 2 bases from V and 8 bases from J, with 18 bases between. CDR3 sequence reads: CAWSRGPLGKEKLFF. CDR3 DNA: TGTGCCTGGAGTAGAGGGCCTCTGGGAAAGGAAAAACTGTTTTTT.

The chain joins TRBV11-1 to TRBJ1-4; a weak D match, TRBD1 (6 bases). The V end lost 3 bases, the J end lost 6 bases, and 8 bases lay between the germline ends. CDR1 SGHAT and CDR2 FQDESV come from the germline V gene (reference sequence). There are 13 residues in the CDR3. The CDR3 sequence: CASSFRTDEKLFF. CDR3 sequence (DNA): TGTGCCAGCAGCTTCAGGACAGATGAAAAACTGTTTTTT.

A word on this clone: This CDR3 is also generated by other DNA sequences in the sample. The chain uses TRBV6-1 and TRBJ1-2; 7 bases match TRBD1. CDR3 size: 13 residues. Germline CDR1 and CDR2: MNHNS and SASEGT. V lost 6 bases, J lost 3 bases, and 4 bases stayed unmatched. The CDR3 bases are TGTGCCAGCAGCCAAACAGGGGACTATGGCTACACCTTC. Encoded protein: CASSQTGDYGYTF.

This rearrangement joins TRBV7-4 to TRBJ2-3; weak D call: TRBD2 (5 bases). Trimming shortened V by 3 bases and J by 2 bases, and 9 bases separated the two germline ends. Germline CDR1 reads SGHVT; CDR2 reads SQSDAQ. The CDR3 has 14 amino acids. In nucleotides, the CDR3 is TGTGCCAGCAGCTTCAAGCGGCCCACAGATACGCAGTATTTT. Translating it yields CASSFKRPTDTQYF.

The chain's CDR3 is CASSTRLAGGNEQFF. The CDR3 DNA is TGTGCCAGCAGCACGAGACTAGCGGGAGGCAATGAGCAGTTCTTC. The genes are TRBV11-3 and TRBJ2-1; 13 nucleotides line up with TRBD2. J lost 6 bases, V lost 5 bases, and 4 bases had no gene match. Germline-derived CDR1 and CDR2 are SGHNT and YENEEA. This CDR3 is 15 amino acids long.

The rearrangement joins TRBV9 to TRBJ2-2; no firm D call. Trimming removed 0 bases from V and 7 bases from J, with 10 bases in between. CDR1 SGDLS and CDR2 YYNGEE come from the germline V gene. The CDR3 runs to 14 residues. This CDR3 reads CASSVALANGELFF. The DNA of the CDR3 is TGTGCCAGCAGCGTAGCTCTGGCCAACGGGGAGCTGTTTTTT.

The V gene is TRBV14, the J gene TRBJ2-1, with 10 nucleotides matching TRBD2. In germline, CDR1 is SGHDN, CDR2 FVKESK. Trimming at V came to 1 base and at J to 6 bases, leaving 12 bases not matched to a gene. The CDR3 runs 18 residues. The CDR3 loop is CASSQGRAGGPVRNEQFF. The CDR3 DNA is TGTGCCAGCAGCCAAGGACGAGCGGGAGGGCCGGTACGCAATGAGCAGTTCTTC.

The rearrangement links TRBV2 to TRBJ1-5; possibly TRBD1 for D (5 bases). This CDR3 has 13 amino acids. CDR1 is SNHLY and CDR2 is FYNNEI in the germline V gene. With 8 bases removed from V and 5 bases from J, the gap between germline ends came to 13 bases. The CDR3 loop reads CASDRTPDQPQHF. The DNA of the CDR3 is TGTGCCAGCGACCGGACACCTGATCAGCCCCAGCATTTT.

J is TRBJ1-6 and V is TRBV7-2; D is uncertain. V dropped 3 bases and J dropped 0 bases, with 9 bases sitting between them. The germline V gene encodes CDR1 SGHTA and CDR2 FQGNSA. There are 16 residues in the CDR3. CDR3 amino acids: CASSLEGSSYNSPLHF. As DNA, the CDR3 is TGTGCCAGCAGCTTGGAGGGCTCCTCCTATAATTCACCCCTCCACTTT. Supplemented by reference TRBV7-2 and TRBJ1-6, the full variable domain reads GAGVSQSPSNKVTEKGKDVELRCDPISGHTALYWYRQSLGQGLEFLIYFQGNSAPDKSGLPSDRFSAERTGGSVSTLTIQRTQQEDSAVYLCASSLEGSSYNSPLHFGNGTRLTVT.

This chain joins TRBV29-1 and TRBJ1-6; D is possibly TRBD1 (5 bases). The CDR3 spans 13 residues. The germline gives CDR1 SQVTM, CDR2 ANQGSEA. The V end was cut by 5 bases, the J end by 7 bases, with 12 bases between. The CDR3 sequence is CSVRRDPNSPLHF. The CDR3 DNA reads as TGCAGCGTTCGGCGGGACCCAAATTCACCCCTCCACTTT.

The genes are TRBV9 and TRBJ1-1; maybe TRBD1 (5 bases). Germline loops: CDR1 SGDLS, CDR2 YYNGEE. This CDR3 comprises 14 residues. Trimming left V 3 bases short and J 6 bases short, with 15 bases between. The CDR3: CASSEGRGNSEAFF. In DNA form, the CDR3 reads TGTGCCAGCAGCGAGGGACGGGGGAATTCTGAAGCTTTCTTT.

The V gene is TRBV12-5, the J gene TRBJ2-2, with a weak D call TRBD1 (6 bases). Trimming took off 2 bases at V and 0 bases at J, with 13 bases between the two ends. The CDR3 spans 17 residues. CDR1 and CDR2 from the germline V gene are LGHNT and FRNRAP. In DNA, the CDR3 is TGTGCTAGTGGTTTGCCGACCCGGACAGCGAACACCGGGGAGCTGTTTTTT. Its protein product is CASGLPTRTANTGELFF.

This sequence joins TRBV5-4 and TRBJ2-5, with 10 nucleotides matching TRBD2. CDR1 and CDR2 from the germline V gene are SGHNT and YYREEE (reference sequence). Trimming cost V 4 bases and J 4 bases; bases outside gene matches: 13. There are 17 residues in the CDR3. In DNA form, the CDR3 reads TGTGCCAGCAGCCAGGGGTCCCCGGGACTAGCGAGAGAGACCCAGTACTTC. This encodes CASSQGSPGLARETQYF.

Concerning this clone itself: This CDR3 fails to terminate in the conserved phenylalanine or tryptophan, so it likely reflects a read error. The chain is built from TRBV5-1 and TRBJ2-7; 12 nucleotides align to TRBD2. Trimming cost V 4 bases and J 4 bases; bases outside gene matches: 6. This CDR3 comprises 15 residues. Per the germline V gene, CDR1 is SGHRS and CDR2 is YFSETQ. The CDR3 spells CASSPSSGRGYEQYL. In DNA form, the CDR3 reads TGCGCCAGCAGCCCTTCTAGCGGGAGGGGATACGAGCAGTACCTC.